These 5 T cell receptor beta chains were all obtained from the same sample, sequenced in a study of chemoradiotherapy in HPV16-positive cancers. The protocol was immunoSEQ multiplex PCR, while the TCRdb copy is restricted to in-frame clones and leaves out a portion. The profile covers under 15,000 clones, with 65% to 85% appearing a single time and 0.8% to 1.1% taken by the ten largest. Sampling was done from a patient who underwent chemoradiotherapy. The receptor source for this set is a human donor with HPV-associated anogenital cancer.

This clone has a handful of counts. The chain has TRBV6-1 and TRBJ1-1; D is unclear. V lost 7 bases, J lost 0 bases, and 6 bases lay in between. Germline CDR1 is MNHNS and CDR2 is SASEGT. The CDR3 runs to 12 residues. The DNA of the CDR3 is TGTGCCAGCAAAGACCTGAACACTGAAGCTTTCTTT. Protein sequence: CASKDLNTEAFF.

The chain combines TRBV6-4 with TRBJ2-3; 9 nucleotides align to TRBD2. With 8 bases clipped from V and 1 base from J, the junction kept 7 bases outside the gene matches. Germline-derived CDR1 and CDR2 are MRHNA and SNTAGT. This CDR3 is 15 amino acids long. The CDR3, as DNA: TGTGCCAGCTCGGGGGCTAGCGGGGGCACAGATACGCAGTATTTT. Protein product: CASSGASGGTDTQYF.

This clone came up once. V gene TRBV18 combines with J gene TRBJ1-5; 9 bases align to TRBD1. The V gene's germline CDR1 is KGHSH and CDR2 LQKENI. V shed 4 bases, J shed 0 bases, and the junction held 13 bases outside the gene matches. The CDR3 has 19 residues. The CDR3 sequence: CASSLGLGQGSYSNQPQHF. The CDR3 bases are TGTGCCAGCTCACTTGGGTTGGGACAGGGCTCCTATAGCAATCAGCCCCAGCATTTT.

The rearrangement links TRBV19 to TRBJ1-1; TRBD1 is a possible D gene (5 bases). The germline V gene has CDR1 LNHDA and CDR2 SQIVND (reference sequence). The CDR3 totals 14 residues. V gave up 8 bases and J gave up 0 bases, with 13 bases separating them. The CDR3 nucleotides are TGTGCCAGTCGGAAAACGGGGGTGAACACTGAAGCTTTCTTT. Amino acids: CASRKTGVNTEAFF.

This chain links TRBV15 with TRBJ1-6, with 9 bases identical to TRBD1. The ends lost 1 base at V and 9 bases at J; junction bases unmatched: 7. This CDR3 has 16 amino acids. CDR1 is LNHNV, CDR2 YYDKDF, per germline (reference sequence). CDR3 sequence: CATSRASTGGVSPLHF. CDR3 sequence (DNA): TGTGCCACCAGCAGAGCCTCCACAGGGGGCGTTTCACCCCTCCACTTT.